The clone carrying this TCR beta chain was seen a few times. Its cognate antigen is unknown. The sample comes from a study of identical twins. Germline CDR1 LGHNA, CDR2 YNFKEQ. The CDR3 has 19 residues. With V trimmed by 3 bases and J by 3 bases, 10 bases remained unmatched. The donor group consisted entirely of healthy Caucasians. Each CDR3 protein is one row after TCRdb ran MiXCR on the 5' RACE reads. Of 450,000 or so distinct CDR3 sequences listed, approximately 18% are singletons. Regarding the study as a whole: With monozygotic twins, out-of-frame TCR alpha sharing exceeded what models estimated.

This TCR came from a man aged 50 or older in good health. The V gene is TRBV4-2, the J gene TRBJ2-1; TRBD2 agrees at 14 bases. What was sequenced was naive T cells sorted from blood. CDR3 amino acids: CASSHRLAGGPIGYNEQFF. The CDR3 nucleotides are TGTGCCAGCAGCCACAGACTAGCGGGAGGGCCTATAGGCTACAATGAGCAGTTCTTC.